These T cell receptor beta chains were read from a single sample in a study of blood T cell repertoires in COVID-19. Generated by immunoSEQ multiplex PCR, the TCRdb table keeps only in-frame clones and is missing some. The table has about 120,000 clones, 85% to 90% seen once; the top ten hold about 4.8%. The sample was peripheral blood. These receptors all stem from a woman aged 45-59 years with acute or convalescent COVID-19. CDR3s include the opening cysteine and the closing phenylalanine or tryptophan. Each record gives: V gene, clone size, CDR3 length, D gene, J gene, CDR3 DNA, CDR3 protein. A D gene is named only where the DNA matches it firmly. Size values are once, few and many counts, or a class for expanded clones, and some rows have none.

TRBV10-3	.	13	.	TRBJ2-5	TGTGCCATCAGTGAACAGCCCCAAGAGACCCAGTACTTC	CAISEQPQETQYF
TRBV5-1	.	13	.	TRBJ1-4	TGCGCCAGCAGCTTGGACAGTAATGAAAAACTGTTTTTT	CASSLDSNEKLFF
TRBV2	once	15	.	TRBJ2-1	TGTGCCAGCAGACTGGACTATGAAGGGGGGGGTGAGCAGTTCTTC	CASRLDYEGGGEQFF
TRBV5-1	.	17	TRBD2	TRBJ2-2	TGCGCCAGCGGATCGGGACTAGCGGGGACGAACACCGGGGAGCTGTTTTTT	CASGSGLAGTNTGELFF
TRBV11-2	.	15	TRBD2	TRBJ2-5	TGTGCCAGCAGCTTTTCGCTAGCGGACATAGAGACCCAGTACTTC	CASSFSLADIETQYF
TRBV14	few	14	TRBD2	TRBJ2-1	TGTGCCAGCAGCATAGCGGGAGAGGGAGATGAGCAGTTCTTC	CASSIAGEGDEQFF
TRBV5-5	once	15	TRBD1	TRBJ2-5	TGTGCCAGCAGCAAGGACAGGGGCGGGAGAGAGACCCAGTACTTC	CASSKDRGGRETQYF
TRBV7-2	.	14	.	TRBJ1-2	TGTGCCAGCAGCTTATCAGACGAGGACTATGGCTACACCTTC	CASSLSDEDYGYTF
TRBV7-2	.	13	TRBD1	TRBJ2-1	TGTGCCAGCAGCGACGGCAGGGGGAATGAGCAGTTCTTC	CASSDGRGNEQFF
TRBV18	.	15	.	TRBJ1-1	TGTGCCAGCTCATCGCGACAGGCCTCGAACACTGAAGCTTTCTTT	CASSSRQASNTEAFF
TRBV7-9	.	15	TRBD1	TRBJ1-4	TGTGCCAGCAGCCGGGGACAGGGCCCCAATGAAAAACTGTTTTTT	CASSRGQGPNEKLFF
TRBV2	.	13	.	TRBJ2-1	TGTGCCAGCAGCTCGGGACTGTACAATGAGCAGTTCTTC	CASSSGLYNEQFF
TRBV19	.	19	TRBD1	TRBJ1-2	TGTGCCAGTAGTCCCGGACAGGGGCTGGGAAACCTAGGGTTGTATGGCTACACCTTC	CASSPGQGLGNLGLYGYTF
TRBV29-1	.	14	TRBD1	TRBJ2-2	TGCAGCGTTTCCCTGAGGACAGGGCCCGGGGAGCTGTTTTTT	CSVSLRTGPGELFF
TRBV3-1/TRBV3-2	.	14	.	TRBJ2-7	TGTGCCAGCAGCCAAATGGACACTTACTGGGAGCAGTACTTC	CASSQMDTYWEQYF
TRBV6-5	.	15	TRBD1	TRBJ2-7	TGTGCCAGCAGTTACTCGGGACAGGGGGCCTACGAGCAGTACTTC	CASSYSGQGAYEQYF
TRBV13	.	16	TRBD1	TRBJ2-4	TGTGCCAGCAGCCCCCGGATTGGACAGGATGGGACAGTTCAGTACTTC	CASSPRIGQDGTVQYF
TRBV6-2/TRBV6-3	.	14	.	TRBJ1-5	TGTGCCAGCAGTCGCGGGAGCACCCATCAGCCCCAGCATTTT	CASSRGSTHQPQHF
TRBV5-8	few	16	TRBD1	TRBJ1-1	TGTGCCAGCAGCTCGTGGGACAGGGCCGTATACACTGAAGCTTTCTTT	CASSSWDRAVYTEAFF
TRBV28	.	16	TRBD2	TRBJ2-3	TGTGCCAGCAGAAGCGGGAGGGCCGGTCTCACAGATACGCAGTATTTT	CASRSGRAGLTDTQYF
TRBV15	.	16	.	TRBJ1-5	TGTGCCACCAGCAGAGGGTATCAGAATAGCAATCAGCCCCAGCATTTT	CATSRGYQNSNQPQHF
TRBV4-3	.	15	TRBD2	TRBJ2-1	TGCGCCAGCAGCCTGCTAGCGGGATCCGGAAATGAGCAGTTCTTC	CASSLLAGSGNEQFF
TRBV11-2	.	12	.	TRBJ1-1	TGTGCCAGCAGCCAGGGGAGCACTGAAGCTTTCTTT	CASSQGSTEAFF
TRBV19	.	18	TRBD1	TRBJ1-5	TGTGCCAGTACTCAAAGGGGGACAGGGGGCTTTAGCAATCAGCCCCAGCATTTT	CASTQRGTGGFSNQPQHF
TRBV6-2/TRBV6-3	.	12	.	TRBJ2-3	TGTGCCAGCAGTTACTCGCCGGGGTTGCAGTATTTT	CASSYSPGLQYF
TRBV2	.	15	.	TRBJ1-6	TGTGCCAGCAGTTATAATGTGGAGCGGAATTCACCCCTCCACTTT	CASSYNVERNSPLHF
TRBV10-3	.	16	TRBD1	TRBJ1-5	TGTGCCATCAGCGCCTCGGGACAGTATAGCAATCAGCCCCAGCATTTT	CAISASGQYSNQPQHF
TRBV28	.	22	.	TRBJ1-3	TGTGCCAGCCCCCCTAGGAGCTTGGTACGACCAGCGGGGGGCGCAGACGGAAACACCATATATTTT	CASPPRSLVRPAGGADGNTIYF
TRBV7-2	.	16	TRBD2	TRBJ2-1	TGTGCCAGCAGCTTTGGTGGAGCGGGGGGGCGAAATGAGCAGTTCTTC	CASSFGGAGGRNEQFF
TRBV6-2/TRBV6-3	.	19	TRBD1	TRBJ2-6	TGTGCCAGCAGTTCCCCTCCCGGACAGGGGGGGTCTGGGGCCAACGTCCTGACTTTC	CASSSPPGQGGSGANVLTF
TRBV29-1	.	16	.	TRBJ1-2	TGCAGCGTTGAAGATTTAACGCTCAGGACAGAGTATGGCTACACCTTC	CSVEDLTLRTEYGYTF
TRBV4-1	.	15	.	TRBJ2-7	TGCGCCAGCAGCCAAGATCTGGACAGACCCTACGAGCAGTACTTC	CASSQDLDRPYEQYF
TRBV5-4	.	15	.	TRBJ1-6	TGTGCCAGCAGCTTGACAGGCCTTCTTAATTCACCCCTCCACTTT	CASSLTGLLNSPLHF
TRBV6-5	.	15	TRBD2	TRBJ2-5	TGTGCCAGCACCCTAGGGGAGGGACGCCAAGAGACCCAGTACTTC	CASTLGEGRQETQYF
TRBV7-3	.	13	.	TRBJ2-2	TGTGCCAGCAGCAACACCCACACCGGGGAGCTGTTTTTT	CASSNTHTGELFF
TRBV10-3	.	18	.	TRBJ2-4	TGTGCCATCAGTGAGTCGATCGGGCAGGGGCCGGACAAAAACATTCAGTACTTC	CAISESIGQGPDKNIQYF
TRBV10-3	.	20	TRBD2	TRBJ2-3	TGTGCCATCAGTGAGCCCCCGGGACTAGCGGGGTCGGGTAGCACAGATACGCAGTATTTT	CAISEPPGLAGSGSTDTQYF
TRBV2	few	15	.	TRBJ1-4	TGTGCCAGCAAGGGGGAGAGTTTGGCTAATGAAAAACTGTTTTTT	CASKGESLANEKLFF
TRBV19	.	17	TRBD1	TRBJ1-2	TGTGCCAGTAGTGCTATCCCGGGACAGGGGAAAAACTATGGCTACACCTTC	CASSAIPGQGKNYGYTF
TRBV4-1	.	14	.	TRBJ1-2	TGCGCCAGCAGCGACCGGGAGGGGACCTATGGCTACACCTTC	CASSDREGTYGYTF
TRBV7-8	.	15	TRBD1	TRBJ2-1	TGTGCCAGCAGCCCTCCGAGACAGGGGTACAATGAGCAGTTCTTC	CASSPPRQGYNEQFF
TRBV6-5	.	15	.	TRBJ2-7	TGTGCCAGCGGTACCTCGGAGGGGAGCTCCTACGAGCAGTACTTC	CASGTSEGSSYEQYF
TRBV18	once	16	.	TRBJ1-5	TGTGCCAGCTCTCAAGGGAGGGGTGAGAGCAATCAGCCCCAGCATTTT	CASSQGRGESNQPQHF
TRBV14	.	14	.	TRBJ2-5	TGTGCCAGCAGCCAAGAGGCAGACCAAGAGACCCAGTACTTC	CASSQEADQETQYF
TRBV7-9	.	11	TRBD1	TRBJ2-1	TGTGCCAGCACCTCGGGGGACAGGGGCTTCTTC	CASTSGDRGFF
TRBV9	.	14	TRBD1	TRBJ1-1	TGTGCCAGCAGCGGGGACAGGGAGAACACTGAAGCTTTCTTT	CASSGDRENTEAFF
TRBV3-1/TRBV3-2	once	12	.	TRBJ1-2	TGTGCCAGCAGCCAACAGGGGAATGGCTACACCTTC	CASSQQGNGYTF
TRBV4-1	.	15	TRBD1	TRBJ2-7	TGCGCCAGCAGCCAGGGGACAGGGATCTCCTACGAGCAGTACTTC	CASSQGTGISYEQYF
TRBV7-9	.	15	.	TRBJ1-2	TGTGCCAGCAGCTTAGAAGCACCGTTGTACTATGGCTACACCTTC	CASSLEAPLYYGYTF
TRBV11-2	.	15	.	TRBJ2-3	TGTGCCAGCAGCTTCCCCGGGACTGGCACAGATACGCAGTATTTT	CASSFPGTGTDTQYF
TRBV5-8	.	14	.	TRBJ1-5	TGTGCCAGCAGCTTGGCCGGGAGCAATCAGCCCCAGCATTTT	CASSLAGSNQPQHF
TRBV18	few	12	.	TRBJ1-2	TGTGCCAGCTCACCAGGCTACTATGGCTACACCTTC	CASSPGYYGYTF
TRBV6-5	.	16	TRBD1	TRBJ1-3	TGTGCCAGCAGTTTCGATCCGGGACAGGGGCTAAACACCATATATTTT	CASSFDPGQGLNTIYF
TRBV28	.	14	TRBD1	TRBJ2-7	TGTGCCAGCAGTTTAGACAGGGTGGACTACGAGCAGTACTTC	CASSLDRVDYEQYF